The rows below give T cell receptor beta chains drawn from one sample of a study of cytomegalovirus exposure and HLA in healthy donors. Method: immunoSEQ multiplex PCR; TCRdb's copy keeps in-frame clones and lacks some. Of approximately 170,000 clones in the sample, over 70% were seen once. Material: PBMCs. These receptor sequences come from a woman aged 35 to 49 in good health and CMV-seropositive. The CDR3 runs from the conserved cysteine through the conserved F or W. A D gene is named only where the DNA matches it firmly. Some rows have no size entry. The others give once, few or many, or a class for an expanded clone.

CDR3,DNA,J,size,D,V
CASRQGADGYTF,TGTGCCAGCAGACAGGGGGCGGATGGCTACACCTTC,TRBJ1-2,once,TRBD1,TRBV28
CASSGGIPLMLFF,TGTGCCTCTTCGGGGGGCATTCCCCTTATGCTGTTTTTT,TRBJ1-4,-,-,TRBV10-3
CASSERQGNSPLHF,TGTGCCAGCAGTGAGAGACAGGGAAATTCACCCCTCCACTTT,TRBJ1-6,-,TRBD1,TRBV6-1
CASSYRVGTTEAFF,TGTGCCAGCAGCTACAGGGTCGGCACCACTGAAGCTTTCTTT,TRBJ1-1,few,-,TRBV7-8
CASSAGGGSYEQYF,TGTGCCAGCAGCGCAGGCGGCGGGAGCTACGAGCAGTACTTC,TRBJ2-7,-,TRBD2,TRBV7-3
CASSQGGGQTGANVLTF,TGTGCCAGCAGCCAAGGGGGGGGCCAAACTGGGGCCAACGTCCTGACTTTC,TRBJ2-6,-,-,TRBV7-3
CASSAETSAYEQYF,TGTGCCAGCAGCGCGGAGACTAGCGCGTACGAGCAGTACTTC,TRBJ2-7,few,TRBD2,TRBV13
CATRILAGGSYEQYF,TGTGCCACTAGGATTCTAGCGGGGGGCTCCTACGAGCAGTACTTC,TRBJ2-7,-,TRBD2,TRBV6-5
CASSYSAGDNYGYTF,TGTGCCAGCAGTTACTCGGCGGGAGATAACTATGGCTACACCTTC,TRBJ1-2,few,-,TRBV6-5
CASSQGWDQPQHF,TGTGCCAGTAGCCAGGGGTGGGATCAGCCCCAGCATTTT,TRBJ1-5,-,-,TRBV19
CASSTRMGAPGRNQPQHF,TGTGCCAGCAGCACGAGAATGGGGGCCCCCGGACGAAATCAGCCCCAGCATTTT,TRBJ1-5,-,-,TRBV27
CASSLFVGQGARAALHF,TGTGCCAGCAGCTTATTTGTGGGACAGGGGGCGAGGGCAGCCCTCCACTTT,TRBJ1-6,few,TRBD1,TRBV13
CASSLGTGGYTEAFF,TGTGCCAGCAGCTTGGGTACAGGGGGCTACACTGAAGCTTTCTTT,TRBJ1-1,-,TRBD1,TRBV5-4
CASSSSIRGRSGNTIYF,TGTGCCAGCAGCTCCTCAATCAGGGGCCGCTCTGGAAACACCATATATTTT,TRBJ1-3,-,-,TRBV7-8
CASSPSPALTNYGYTF,TGTGCCAGCTCACCATCCCCCGCGCTGACTAACTATGGCTACACCTTC,TRBJ1-2,few,-,TRBV18
CASSQDRGMRETQYF,TGTGCCAGCAGCCAGGACAGGGGTATGAGGGAGACCCAGTACTTC,TRBJ2-5,-,TRBD1,TRBV9
CASSWDKPTGELFF,TGTGCCAGCAGTTGGGACAAACCAACCGGGGAGCTGTTTTTT,TRBJ2-2,-,-,TRBV27
CASSPDTLSYNEQFF,TGTGCCAGCAGCCCGGACACCCTCTCCTACAATGAGCAGTTCTTC,TRBJ2-1,-,-,TRBV27
CASSEAHTYYGYTF,TGTGCCAGCAGTGAAGCGCACACCTACTATGGCTACACCTTC,TRBJ1-2,once,-,TRBV6-1
CAWTSDRSNYGHTF,TGTGCCTGGACCTCAGACAGGTCTAACTATGGCCACACCTTC,TRBJ1-2,-,-,TRBV30
CASSLSGDTQYF,TGTGCCAGCAGCTTGAGCGGGGATACGCAGTATTTT,TRBJ2-3,-,-,TRBV5-4
CASRAGLGKNTEAFF,TGCGCCAGCAGGGCAGGGTTGGGGAAGAACACTGAAGCTTTCTTT,TRBJ1-1,-,-,TRBV10-1
CASSLTGVGTNEKLFF,TGTGCCAGCAGTTTGACGGGGGTCGGAACTAATGAAAAACTGTTTTTT,TRBJ1-4,-,-,TRBV27
CASSYSGQGADTQYF,TGTGCCAGCAGTTACTCTGGTCAGGGGGCAGATACGCAGTATTTT,TRBJ2-3,-,TRBD1,TRBV6-5
CATVGQGTTKRGNTEAFF,TGTGCCACCGTGGGACAGGGAACGACAAAACGAGGGAACACTGAAGCTTTCTTT,TRBJ1-1,-,TRBD1,TRBV28
CASSISAGQGANSNQPQHF,TGTGCCAGTAGTATAAGTGCCGGACAGGGGGCGAATAGCAATCAGCCCCAGCATTTT,TRBJ1-5,-,TRBD1,TRBV19
CASSESRTSGTPSEFF,TGTGCCAGCAGTGAATCGAGGACTAGCGGGACCCCTAGTGAGTTCTTC,TRBJ2-1,few,TRBD2,TRBV25-1
CASSPGQGLAHTIYF,TGTGCCAGCTCACCCGGGCAGGGGCTTGCTCACACCATATATTTT,TRBJ1-3,-,-,TRBV18
CASSLIYEQFF,TGTGCCAGCAGCTTAATCTATGAGCAGTTCTTC,TRBJ2-1,-,-,TRBV7-9
CASSLGGTRGNSQYF,TGTGCCAGCAGTTTGGGGGGGACTCGCGGAAACAGTCAGTACTTC,TRBJ2-4,-,TRBD2,TRBV28
CAWSIGGTEAFF,TGTGCCTGGAGCATCGGGGGCACTGAAGCTTTCTTT,TRBJ1-1,-,-,TRBV30
CASKGGTVNTEAFF,TGTGCCAGCAAAGGGGGCACCGTGAACACTGAAGCTTTCTTT,TRBJ1-1,-,TRBD1,TRBV6-1
CASSPGGPDTQYF,TGTGCCAGCAGCCCGGGGGGGCCAGATACGCAGTATTTT,TRBJ2-3,-,TRBD2,TRBV7-9
CASSQGVGGKETQYF,TGCGCCAGCAGCCAAGGAGTCGGAGGTAAAGAGACCCAGTACTTC,TRBJ2-5,-,-,TRBV4-3
CASTPSDRSWGYGYTF,TGTGCCAGCACCCCCTCCGACAGGTCGTGGGGATATGGCTACACCTTC,TRBJ1-2,-,-,TRBV6-6
CASSNQGANSPLHF,TGTGCCAGTAGTAATCAGGGCGCTAATTCACCCCTCCACTTT,TRBJ1-6,-,-,TRBV19
CASSSPSGGATDTQYF,TGTGCCAGCAGTTCTCCTAGCGGGGGGGCCACAGATACGCAGTATTTT,TRBJ2-3,-,TRBD2,TRBV28
CASSYTQGSGYTF,TGTGCCAGCAGTTATACCCAGGGATCTGGCTACACCTTC,TRBJ1-2,-,-,TRBV6-1
CASSQEGRTSGANGLTF,TGTGCCAGCAGCCAAGAAGGACGGACCTCTGGGGCCAACGGCCTGACTTTC,TRBJ2-6,-,-,TRBV4-2
CASRPGTGLTGELFF,TGCGCCAGCAGACCCGGGACAGGGTTGACCGGGGAGCTGTTTTTT,TRBJ2-2,-,TRBD1,TRBV5-1